These 18 T cell receptor beta chains were sequenced from one sample in a study of blood T cells in healthy people across ages. The use of a sample-barcoded 5' primer and a J-beta primer mix characterized a second PCR of about 7 to 12 cycles. TCRdb re-derived calls from the 5' RACE reads in MiXCR, one entry per CDR3 protein. Of approximately 1,700,000 distinct CDR3 sequences in the sample, about 39% were seen once. The material sequenced was blood. The receptors derive from a human donor in good health.

This clonotype was recorded at least ten times. The gene calls are TRBV29-1 and TRBJ2-1; D not certain. The germline V gene encodes CDR1 SQVTM and CDR2 ANQGSEA. Trimming removed 3 bases from V and 6 bases from J, with 3 bases in between. This CDR3 has 10 amino acids. The CDR3 sequence is CSVDSNEQFF. CDR3 coding DNA: TGCAGCGTTGATAGCAATGAGCAGTTCTTC.

The rearrangement links TRBV11-2 to TRBJ1-2, with TRBD1 matching over 8 bases. Germline CDR1 and CDR2: SGHAT and FQNNGV. After removal of 0 bases from V and 4 bases from J, the junction contained 4 bases not matched to a gene. This CDR3 is 15 amino acids long. The CDR3 loop is CASSLDPDRGYGYTF. The DNA for the CDR3 is TGTGCCAGCAGCTTAGATCCCGACAGGGGCTATGGCTACACCTTC.

CDR3 amino acids: CAWSEQREEAFF. The CDR3 DNA reads TGTGCCTGGAGTGAGCAGAGAGAAGAAGCTTTCTTT. V gene TRBV30 combines with J gene TRBJ1-1; no definite D call. The CDR3 loop spans 12 amino acids. V shed 1 base and J shed 8 bases, with 11 bases lying between them. The germline V gene encodes CDR1 GTSNPN and CDR2 SVGIG (reference sequence). Looking up the rest from reference TRBV30 and TRBJ1-1 gives the full variable domain: SQTIHQWPATLVQPVGSPLSLECTVEGTSNPNLYWYRQAAGRGLQLLFYSVGIGQISSEVPQNLSASRPQDRQFILSSKKLLLSDSGFYLCAWSEQREEAFFGQGTRLTVV.

This clonotype was seen a few times. The V call is TRBV7-2, the J call TRBJ2-5, with TRBD1 matching over 8 bases. CDR3 length: 13 residues. The V gene's germline CDR1 is SGHTA and CDR2 FQGNSA. The J segment lost 5 bases and the V segment lost 8 bases, leaving 7 bases of the junction unmatched. The CDR3 region has the DNA TGTGCCAGCTACAGGGGGTATGGGGAGACCCAGTACTTC. It translates to CASYRGYGETQYF.

The V and J genes are TRBV28 and TRBJ2-4; unclear D gene. Germline V gives CDR1 MDHEN, CDR2 SYDVKM. V gave up 6 bases and J gave up 1 base, with 10 bases separating them. This CDR3 has 14 amino acids. The DNA for the CDR3 is TGTGCCAGCAGCTCTGGGTGGGCCAAAAACATTCAGTACTTC. As protein: CASSSGWAKNIQYF. Looking up the rest from reference TRBV28 and TRBJ2-4 gives the full variable domain: DVKVTQSSRYLVKRTGEKVFLECVQDMDHENMFWYRQDPGLGLRLIYFSYDVKMKEKGDIPEGYSVSREKKERFSLILESASTNQTSMYLCASSSGWAKNIQYFGAGTRLSVL.

V usage is TRBV18 and J usage is TRBJ2-3; the D gene is possibly TRBD2 (6 bases). Germline V CDR1 and CDR2: KGHSH, LQKENI. V dropped 6 bases and J dropped 2 bases, with 18 bases sitting between them. CDR3 size: 16 residues. The DNA of the CDR3 is TGTGCCAGCTCCGAGCCCGGGACTTACTACACAGATACGCAGTATTTT. Its protein product is CASSEPGTYYTDTQYF.

This chain connects TRBV28 to TRBJ2-5; 8 nucleotides agree with TRBD1. The DNA end is a closer match to TRBJ2-7, so the J assignment may be wrong. Germline CDR1 and CDR2: MDHEN and SYDVKM. The CDR3 has 14 residues. CDR3 nucleotide sequence: TGTGCCAGCAGTAAGGCAGGGGGCGGGTACGAGCAGTACTTC. As protein: CASSKAGGGYEQYF.

Only a few counts were recorded for this clonotype. This chain connects TRBV7-8 to TRBJ2-5; 8 nucleotides match TRBD2. The CDR3 extends over 16 amino acids. Germline assignment: CDR1 SGHVS and CDR2 FQNEAQ. J gave up 2 bases and V 5 bases, and 10 bases lay outside the gene matches. The CDR3 is CASSTWSSGVQETQYF. In DNA form, the CDR3 reads TGTGCCAGCAGCACCTGGAGTAGCGGGGTTCAAGAGACCCAGTACTTC.

This clonotype was counted a few times. DNA for the CDR3: TGCGCCAGCAGCACGGACAGAAACACAGATACGCAGTATTTT. The encoded protein is CASSTDRNTDTQYF. The chain employs TRBV4-3 and TRBJ2-3; D might be TRBD1 (6 bases). The CDR3 length is 14 residues. In germline, CDR1 is LGHNA, CDR2 YSLEER. Trimming pared 5 bases from V and 2 bases from J, leaving 11 bases between.

This clonotype came up a few times. This chain uses TRBV7-2 with TRBJ1-2; weak D call: TRBD1 (6 bases). Trimming pared 3 bases from V and 8 bases from J, leaving 10 bases between. The germline V gene encodes CDR1 SGHTA and CDR2 FQGNSA. CDR3 length: 12 amino acids. CDR3 region: CASSFVGGGYTF. The CDR3 DNA is TGTGCCAGCAGCTTCGTCGGGGGCGGCTACACCTTC. Looking up the rest from reference TRBV7-2 and TRBJ1-2 gives the full variable domain: GAGVSQSPSNKVTEKGKDVELRCDPISGHTALYWYRQSLGQGLEFLIYFQGNSAPDKSGLPSDRFSAERTGGSVSTLTIQRTQQEDSAVYLCASSFVGGGYTFGSGTRLTVV.

The rearrangement links TRBV7-9 to TRBJ2-5, with 8 bases that match TRBD1. V shed 10 bases and J 5 bases; nucleotides not matched to a gene: 12. The CDR3 loop spans 14 amino acids. The germline gives CDR1 SEHNR, CDR2 FQNEAQ (reference sequence). The CDR3 sequence: CATVGQEEGETQYF. As DNA, the CDR3 is TGTGCCACCGTGGGACAGGAAGAAGGGGAGACCCAGTACTTC.

This rearrangement joins TRBV6-6 to TRBJ1-6, with D maybe TRBD1 (6 bases). In germline, CDR1 is MNHNY, CDR2 SVGAGI (reference sequence). Trimming removed 2 bases at V and 9 bases at J, with 20 bases between. The CDR3 runs 17 residues. The CDR3: CASSYPLLQGRFSPLHF. For the CDR3, the DNA is TGTGCCAGCAGTTACCCACTACTACAGGGAAGGTTTTCACCCCTCCACTTT.

This clonotype occurred a few times. The chain combines TRBV7-3 with TRBJ2-3; a possible D gene is TRBD2 (5 bases). The germline V gene has CDR1 SGHTA and CDR2 FQGTGA. V lost 3 bases and J lost 2, with 9 bases in between. The CDR3 contains 14 residues. In nucleotides, the CDR3 is TGTGCCAGCAGCTTCGCTAGCCCCACAGATACGCAGTATTTT. It encodes CASSFASPTDTQYF.

The rearrangement uses TRBV6-2 or TRBV6-3 and TRBJ1-1; D is unresolved. The length of the CDR3 is 12 residues. From germline, CDR1 is MNHEY and CDR2 SVGEGT. V gave up 0 bases and J gave up 8 bases, with 7 bases separating them. The CDR3 is CASSYSQREAFF. The CDR3 region has the DNA TGTGCCAGCAGTTACTCCCAGAGAGAAGCTTTCTTT.

The chain combines TRBV6-2 or TRBV6-3 with TRBJ2-1; D perhaps matches TRBD2 (6 bases). The CDR3 is made up of 15 amino acids. V lost 6 bases to trimming and J lost 0 bases, with 12 bases between them. Germline V lookup: CDR1 MNHEY, CDR2 SVGEGT. This CDR3 is CASRIDGGSYNEQFF. The CDR3 DNA is TGTGCCAGCAGGATAGACGGGGGCTCCTACAATGAGCAGTTCTTC.

This chain links TRBV4-3 with TRBJ1-3; D perhaps matches TRBD1 (6 bases). CDR1 and CDR2 from the germline V gene are LGHNA and YSLEER. Trimming removed 0 bases from V and 4 bases from J, with 10 bases in between. CDR3 length: 15 amino acids. The CDR3 coding sequence is TGCGCCAGCAGCCAAGATTGGACAGCGGGAAACACCATATATTTT. It encodes CASSQDWTAGNTIYF.

V usage is TRBV20-1 and J usage is TRBJ1-5; no definite D call. Germline values: CDR1 DFQATT, CDR2 SNEGSKA (reference sequence). The CDR3 is made up of 13 amino acids. V gave up 5 bases and J gave up 2 bases, with 10 bases separating them. DNA for the CDR3: TGCAGTGCTCGCAGGTTTGGCAATCAGCCCCAGCATTTT. Translating it yields CSARRFGNQPQHF.

The table lists this clonotype with a count of one. The gene calls are TRBV11-2 and TRBJ1-1; 8 bases are a match to TRBD1. Per the germline V gene, CDR1 is SGHAT and CDR2 is FQNNGV. This CDR3 spans 15 amino acids. V gave up 0 bases and J gave up 6 bases; unmatched junction bases: 6. The CDR3 loop is CASSLEGTGFPEAFF. In DNA, the CDR3 is TGTGCCAGCAGCTTAGAGGGGACAGGCTTCCCTGAAGCTTTCTTT.